Below, 26 T cell receptor beta chains from the same sample are listed, as sequenced in a study of OX40 agonist ivuxolimab in advanced cancers. Library construction relied on the immunoSEQ multiplex PCR assay. The clones in this table, taken by TCRdb from immuneACCESS, are in-frame only. Not every clone is retained; where verified, under half of the shortfall comes from an unresolved V gene, and the cause of the rest is unknown. The sample contains 26,000 or so clones, over 60% of them found a single time. The ten most abundant clones make up around 14% of the sample. The starting material was CD4+ or CD8+ T cells sorted from blood, obtained in a trial of the OX40 agonist ivuxolimab. The receptors stem from an adult with an advanced solid tumor such as melanoma, head and neck, liver or kidney cancer.

This sequence joins TRBV5-5 and TRBJ2-7, with 8 bases that match TRBD2. With V trimmed by 4 bases and J by 2 bases, 8 bases remained unmatched. The CDR3 has 15 residues. The V gene's germline CDR1 is SGHKS and CDR2 YYEKEE (reference sequence). The CDR3 loop reads CASSTLAGPTYEQYF. CDR3 sequence (DNA): TGTGCCAGCAGCACCTTAGCGGGGCCAACCTACGAGCAGTACTTC.

This clone was counted between two and nine times. The V gene is TRBV7-3, the J gene TRBJ1-6, with 8 bases aligning to TRBD1. This CDR3 is built from 14 residues. V lost 6 bases and J lost 7; bases outside the gene matches: 5. Germline V gene data show CDR1 as SGHTA and CDR2 as FQGTGA. The CDR3: CASRTGTGNSPLHF. CDR3 bases: TGTGCCAGCAGGACCGGGACAGGCAATTCACCCCTCCACTTT.

V usage is TRBV28 and J usage is TRBJ2-3, with a tentative D call TRBD1 (5 bases). This CDR3 has 15 residues. V lost 2 bases and J lost 4, with 13 bases in between. Germline V gene data show CDR1 as MDHEN and CDR2 as SYDVKM. CDR3 coding DNA: TGTGCCAGCAGTTTAGAGTTTGGGGCTGCAGATACGCAGTATTTT. Its translation is CASSLEFGAADTQYF.

This rearrangement joins TRBV6-5 to TRBJ2-5; D remains ambiguous. In germline, CDR1 is MNHEY, CDR2 SVGAGI. V was cut by 0 bases and J by 1 base, with 9 bases left in between. The CDR3 extends over 15 amino acids. CDR3 sequence (DNA): TGTGCCAGCAGTTACTCGCATGGGATCCAAGAGACCCAGTACTTC. Its protein product is CASSYSHGIQETQYF.

The chain is built from TRBV7-9 and TRBJ2-7, with 8 bases identical to TRBD1. Germline CDR1 SEHNR, CDR2 FQNEAQ (reference sequence). The trim removed 5 bases at V and 4 bases at J, leaving 10 bases unmatched. This CDR3 comprises 15 residues. For the CDR3, the DNA is TGTGCCAGCAGCCTTCTAACAGGGGGTTCGTACGAGCAGTACTTC. It codes for CASSLLTGGSYEQYF. The full variable domain, rest sourced from reference TRBV7-9 and TRBJ2-7, is DTGVSQNPRHKITKRGQNVTFRCDPISEHNRLYWYRQTLGQGPEFLTYFQNEAQLEKSRLLSDRFSAERPKGSFSTLEIQRTEQGDSAMYLCASSLLTGGSYEQYFGPGTRLTVT.

V and J are TRBV28 and TRBJ1-1, with D tentatively TRBD1 (6 bases). Trimming removed 6 bases at V and 3 bases at J, with 11 bases between. The germline CDR1 and CDR2 sequences are MDHEN and SYDVKM. This CDR3 spans 13 amino acids. The CDR3 region has the DNA TGTGCCAGCAGCTACAGGGAGGACACTGAAGCTTTCTTT. This gives the protein CASSYREDTEAFF. The variable domain in full, completed from reference TRBV28 and TRBJ1-1, reads DVKVTQSSRYLVKRTGEKVFLECVQDMDHENMFWYRQDPGLGLRLIYFSYDVKMKEKGDIPEGYSVSREKKERFSLILESASTNQTSMYLCASSYREDTEAFFGQGTRLTVV.

This clone has more than one count but fewer than ten. In DNA, the CDR3 is TGTGCCAGCAGTTTGGTAGGGTCTACGCAGTATTTT. Protein: CASSLVGSTQYF. This rearrangement joins TRBV28 to TRBJ2-3; no reliable D call. The CDR3 covers 12 residues. Looked up from germline, CDR1 is MDHEN and CDR2 is SYDVKM. The ends were cut back, 3 bases at V and 8 bases at J, with 9 bases in the middle. Looking up the rest from reference TRBV28 and TRBJ2-3 gives the full variable domain: DVKVTQSSRYLVKRTGEKVFLECVQDMDHENMFWYRQDPGLGLRLIYFSYDVKMKEKGDIPEGYSVSREKKERFSLILESASTNQTSMYLCASSLVGSTQYFGPGTRLTVL.

The chain uses TRBV7-2 and TRBJ1-1, with D uncertain. Trimming took off 3 bases at V and 6 bases at J, with 11 bases between the two ends. The CDR3 contains 13 residues. Germline loops: CDR1 SGHTA, CDR2 FQGNSA. As DNA, the CDR3 is TGTGCCAGCAGCTTTTTTCTGGGCTCTGAAGCTTTCTTT. This codes for CASSFFLGSEAFF.

The V call is TRBV12-5, the J call TRBJ2-5; D uncertain. The CDR3 totals 15 residues. Germline V lookup: CDR1 LGHNT, CDR2 FRNRAP. With 1 base removed from V and 5 bases from J, the gap between germline ends came to 14 bases. The CDR3 DNA reads TGTGCTAGTGGTTTGGATCAGCTTGTTGGGGAGACCCAGTACTTC. It specifies CASGLDQLVGETQYF.

The V call is TRBV14, the J call TRBJ2-7; 8 positions match TRBD1. The ends lost 1 base at V and 3 bases at J; junction bases unmatched: 5. The germline V gene encodes CDR1 SGHDN and CDR2 FVKESK. The CDR3 has 15 residues. As DNA, the CDR3 is TGTGCCAGCAGCCAAGGACAGGGGTCAATCTACGAGCAGTACTTC. Amino acid sequence: CASSQGQGSIYEQYF.

The gene calls are TRBV4-2 and TRBJ1-3, with 10 positions matching TRBD1. The CDR3 is 17 amino acids. Germline V CDR1 and CDR2: LGHNA, YNFKEQ. V dropped 1 base and J dropped 5; count of bases not matched to a gene: 8. CDR3 coding DNA: TGTGCCAGCAGCCAAGGTCTAGGGACAGGGGATCGAAACACCATATATTTT. This sequence encodes CASSQGLGTGDRNTIYF.

The rearrangement uses TRBV7-3 and TRBJ2-3; 12 bases are a match to TRBD2. Trimming cost V 2 bases and J 5 bases; bases outside gene matches: 2. The CDR3 is 15 amino acids. The germline CDR1 and CDR2 sequences are SGHTA and FQGTGA. Written as DNA, the CDR3 is TGTGCCAGCAGCTTACTAGCGGGGGGGCAAGATACGCAGTATTTT. It is translated as CASSLLAGGQDTQYF.

The table lists this clone with a few counts. The rearrangement joins TRBV9 to TRBJ1-4; D is uncertain. The CDR3 is 15 residues long. With 0 bases removed from V and 0 bases from J, the gap between germline ends came to 6 bases. CDR1 is SGDLS, CDR2 YYNGEE, per germline. CDR3: CASSVAWSTNEKLFF. CDR3 DNA sequence: TGTGCCAGCAGCGTAGCTTGGTCAACTAATGAAAAACTGTTTTTT.

The V call is TRBV30, the J call TRBJ2-1, with D perhaps being TRBD1 or TRBD2 (6 bases each). The CDR3 covers 14 residues. The germline gives CDR1 GTSNPN, CDR2 SVGIG (reference sequence). With 6 bases removed from V and 0 bases from J, the gap between germline ends came to 12 bases. The CDR3 sequence is CACHKGGSYNEQFF. The CDR3 DNA sequence: TGTGCCTGCCATAAGGGGGGCTCCTACAATGAGCAGTTCTTC.

This clone was picked up one time. The chain has TRBV6-6 and TRBJ1-4; D unclear. The CDR3 is 14 residues long. Germline V gene sequence: CDR1 MNHNY, CDR2 SVGAGI (reference sequence). With 2 bases removed from V and 5 bases from J, the gap between germline ends came to 9 bases. The CDR3 sequence: CASSYRERNEKLFF. The CDR3 DNA sequence: TGTGCCAGCAGTTACAGGGAGAGGAATGAAAAACTGTTTTTT.

The genes are TRBV27 and TRBJ1-2; TRBD1 agrees at 10 bases. Germline CDR1 and CDR2: MNHEY and SMNVEV (reference sequence). J gave up 8 bases and V 5 bases, and 11 bases lay outside the gene matches. The CDR3 sequence is 15 residues long. CDR3 DNA sequence: TGTGCCAGCAGTCCCTGGACAGGGGGAGAGTCGGGCTACACCTTC. Encoded protein: CASSPWTGGESGYTF.

This clone was seen a few times. This sequence joins TRBV9 and TRBJ1-3, with D uncertain. From germline, CDR1 is SGDLS and CDR2 YYNGEE. This CDR3 region has 17 residues. The V gene lost 0 bases and the J gene lost 4 bases, with 17 bases spanning the gap. The CDR3: CASSVEGRGSRGNTIYF. CDR3 nucleotide sequence: TGTGCCAGCAGCGTAGAAGGTCGTGGCTCTCGGGGAAACACCATATATTTT.

The chain is built from TRBV18 and TRBJ2-2; 7 bases map to TRBD1. The V and J ends lost 6 bases and 1 base, in that order; junction bases with no gene match: 5. The CDR3 is made up of 15 amino acids. Looked up from germline, CDR1 is KGHSH and CDR2 is LQKENI. CDR3 amino acids: CASSVGQRNTGELFF. The CDR3, as DNA: TGTGCCAGCTCGGTGGGACAGAGGAACACCGGGGAGCTGTTTTTT.

This clone was recorded once. The chain employs TRBV19 and TRBJ2-5; no clear D. Trimming took off 1 base at V and 4 bases at J, with 13 bases between the two ends. CDR3 length equals 15 residues. The germline V gene encodes CDR1 LNHDA and CDR2 SQIVND (reference sequence). The CDR3 DNA sequence: TGTGCCAGTAGTATAGTGACGGGCGGAACAGAGACCCAGTACTTC. Translated, it gives CASSIVTGGTETQYF.

J is TRBJ1-6 and V is TRBV18, with TRBD1 matching 8 bases. CDR1 KGHSH and CDR2 LQKENI come from the germline V gene. The CDR3 covers 20 residues. V lost 2 bases to trimming and J lost 4 bases; unmatched junction nucleotides: 16. This chain's CDR3 is CASSPINIGQGLSYNSPLHF. In DNA, the CDR3 is TGTGCCAGCTCACCAATCAATATTGGACAGGGCCTATCTTATAATTCACCCCTCCACTTT. The variable domain in full, completed from reference TRBV18 and TRBJ1-6, reads NAGVMQNPRHLVRRRGQEARLRCSPMKGHSHVYWYRQLPEEGLKFMVYLQKENIIDESGMPKERFSAEFPKEGPSILRIQQVVRGDSAAYFCASSPINIGQGLSYNSPLHFGNGTRLTVT.

The chain uses TRBV20-1 and TRBJ1-2, with TRBD1 identical over 7 bases. Germline V gene data show CDR1 as DFQATT and CDR2 as SNEGSKA (reference sequence). The CDR3 extends over 11 amino acids. CDR3: CSLLEGAGYTF. The CDR3 DNA reads TGCAGCCTCCTGGAGGGGGCTGGCTACACCTTC.

The gene calls are TRBV10-3 and TRBJ1-6; D possibly corresponds to TRBD1 (6 bases). Trimming took off 5 bases at V and 5 bases at J, with 10 bases between the two ends. Germline lookup yields CDR1 ENHRY and CDR2 SYGVKD. This CDR3 is 14 amino acids long. In nucleotides, the CDR3 is TGTGCCATCAGTACAGGGTTCGATAATTCACCCCTCCACTTT. Its translation is CAISTGFDNSPLHF.

The J gene is TRBJ2-7, the V gene TRBV5-4; the match to TRBD1 covers 9 bases. The CDR3 totals 14 residues. V lost 4 bases, J lost 5 bases, and 7 bases stayed unmatched. The germline V gene encodes CDR1 SGHNT and CDR2 YYREEE (reference sequence). The CDR3 bases are TGTGCCAGCAGCCCGACACAGGGGGCGGACGAGCAGTACTTC. Translated: CASSPTQGADEQYF.

The V and J genes are TRBV2 and TRBJ2-5; D remains unclear. V lost 4 bases, J lost 4 bases, and 13 bases lay in between. The CDR3 sequence is 14 residues long. Per germline, CDR1 SNHLY and CDR2 FYNNEI. This chain's CDR3 is CASSGVSGRETQYF. The DNA of the CDR3 is TGTGCCAGCAGTGGGGTGTCGGGCCGAGAGACCCAGTACTTC.

The chain has TRBV10-3 and TRBJ2-7; the D gene is possibly TRBD1 (6 bases). Germline V CDR1 and CDR2: ENHRY, SYGVKD. The CDR3 runs to 14 residues. Trimming took off 6 bases at V and 7 bases at J, with 19 bases between the two ends. CDR3 coding DNA: TGTGCCATCAGCGCTCCGGAATCCCAGGGGGAGCAGTACTTC. Protein sequence: CAISAPESQGEQYF.

CDR3 coding DNA: TGCAGTGCTAGAGAGGACCCAGGCTACACCTTC. It yields the protein CSAREDPGYTF. The V call is TRBV20-1, the J call TRBJ1-2; D gene uncertain. Trimming took 0 bases from V and 8 from J, leaving 7 bases between them. Per the germline V gene, CDR1 is DFQATT and CDR2 is SNEGSKA (reference sequence). The CDR3 contains 11 residues.